This record looks at one T cell receptor beta chain sequence and its context. This entry belongs to a study of T cell changes during pregnancy in multiple sclerosis. This CDR3 contains 14 residues. Germline V lookup: CDR1 SNHLY, CDR2 FYNNEI. Between the trimmed V and J ends, which lost 6 bases and 8 bases, there was a span of 19 bases. Sequenced by immunoSEQ multiplex PCR; TCRdb stores in-frame clones only, minus some. The sample includes approximately 110,000 clones, around nine tenths seen only once; the top ten take 1.5%. The material was peripheral blood, obtained in the third trimester of pregnancy. The chain recombines TRBV2 with TRBJ1-1; perhaps TRBD1 as D (5 bases). The receptor's source is a female donor with multiple sclerosis, enrolled in a pregnancy study. DNA for the CDR3: TGTGCCAGCAGAGCCCCGGGGGGGAGGGGCGAAGCTTTCTTT. Amino acids: CASRAPGGRGEAFF.